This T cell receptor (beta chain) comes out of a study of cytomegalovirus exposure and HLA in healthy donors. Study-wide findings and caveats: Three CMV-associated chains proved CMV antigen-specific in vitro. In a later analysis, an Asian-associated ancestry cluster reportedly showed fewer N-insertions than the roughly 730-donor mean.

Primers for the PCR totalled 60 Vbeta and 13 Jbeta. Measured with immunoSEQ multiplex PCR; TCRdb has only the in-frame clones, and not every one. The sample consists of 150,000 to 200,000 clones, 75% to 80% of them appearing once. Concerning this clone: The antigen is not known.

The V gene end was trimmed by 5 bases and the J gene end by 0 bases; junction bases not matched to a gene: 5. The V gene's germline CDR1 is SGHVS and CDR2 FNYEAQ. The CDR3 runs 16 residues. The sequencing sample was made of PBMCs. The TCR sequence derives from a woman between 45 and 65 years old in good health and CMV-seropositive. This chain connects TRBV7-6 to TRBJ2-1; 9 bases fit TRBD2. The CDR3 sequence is CASSALTSGSYNEQFF. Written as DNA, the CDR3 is TGTGCCAGCAGCGCCCTGACTAGCGGCTCCTACAATGAGCAGTTCTTC.